Following are 4 T cell receptor beta chains from one sample sequenced in a study of beta chain features in type 1 diabetes. Sequenced material consisted of expressed TCRB transcripts (all of the isolated RNA was reverse transcribed). Assay: immunoSEQ multiplex PCR; the TCRdb copy retains only in-frame clones and omits some. The sample lists 350,000 to 400,000 clones, about 15% occurring once. Sequenced input: naive CD4+ T cells from blood. These receptors came from a woman aged 18 to 35 in good health.

This sequence joins TRBV7-9 and TRBJ1-1; TRBD1 might be the D (5 bases). CDR3 length equals 14 residues. Germline V lookup: CDR1 SEHNR, CDR2 FQNEAQ (reference sequence). V was trimmed by 4 bases and J by 4 bases, leaving 13 bases between them. The CDR3 here is CASSYFTGSTEAFF. The CDR3 coding sequence is TGTGCCAGCAGCTATTTTACAGGTAGCACTGAAGCTTTCTTT.

The chain recombines TRBV7-2 with TRBJ2-3, with 7 bases that match TRBD2. CDR1 is SGHTA and CDR2 is FQGNSA in the germline V gene. The CDR3 is 15 residues long. J was trimmed by 0 bases and V by 1 base; bases with no gene match: 1. DNA of the CDR3: TGTGCCAGCAGCTTAGTCGGGGGGAGCACAGATACGCAGTATTTT. It is translated as CASSLVGGSTDTQYF. Based on the CDR3 plus reference TRBV7-2 and TRBJ2-3, the full variable domain is GAGVSQSPSNKVTEKGKDVELRCDPISGHTALYWYRQSLGQGLEFLIYFQGNSAPDKSGLPSDRFSAERTGGSVSTLTIQRTQQEDSAVYLCASSLVGGSTDTQYFGPGTRLTVL.

The rearrangement links TRBV28 to TRBJ1-4; the D is unclear. V lost 7 bases and J 8 bases, leaving 11 bases between the germline ends. CDR1 MDHEN and CDR2 SYDVKM come from the germline V gene. The CDR3 is made up of 12 amino acids. CDR3 nucleotides: TGTGCCAGCACCGGGAGCCGGGAAAAACTGTTTTTT. Translation: CASTGSREKLFF.

The chain has TRBV15 and TRBJ2-7; D is ambiguous. The CDR3 covers 13 residues. Trimming cost V 0 bases and J 4 bases, with 7 bases left between them. Germline V gives CDR1 LNHNV, CDR2 YYDKDF (reference sequence). In DNA form, the CDR3 reads TGTGCCACCAGCAGAGATTCGCGATACGAGCAGTACTTC. It translates to CATSRDSRYEQYF.